This TCR beta chain was found in a study of blood T cells in healthy people across ages. Broader study findings: Older age coincided with a roughly linear decline in TCR beta diversity per million T cells.

This clonotype was seen at least ten times. Its antigen is not known. A J-beta primer mix and a sample-barcoded 5' primer were used in a second PCR of about 7 to 11 cycles. A template-switch adaptor that had 12 random nucleotides put a tag on each cDNA molecule. Every sample produced at least 3 million CDR3-containing paired-end reads. One entry per CDR3 protein, called by TCRdb with MiXCR from the 5' RACE reads. Of about 1.4 million distinct CDR3 sequences in the sample, approximately 59% are singletons; the top ten hold about 6.3%. This CDR3 has 15 residues. The V gene's germline CDR1 is MRHNA and CDR2 SNTAGT. The V end was cut by 0 bases, the J end by 2 bases, with 5 bases between.

The sequence derives from a man between 18 and 35 years old in good health. The sequencing sample was made of blood. V usage is TRBV6-4 and J usage is TRBJ2-6; the D is unclear. This CDR3 is CASSDSGAGANVLTF. The CDR3 DNA reads as TGTGCCAGCAGTGACTCGGGCGCTGGGGCCAACGTCCTGACTTTC.